This T cell receptor (beta chain) was retrieved from a study of T-cell memory formation after mild COVID-19 listed by TCRdb under 2021. General notes on the study: TCR sequence clusters from the two donors were found to be largely donor specific. The cohort was made up of two young adult volunteers, one female and one male, who were previously healthy. In two donors, T-cell clones that expanded and contracted after mild COVID-19 were tracked by sequencing TCRalpha and TCRbeta repertoires over time.

Sequencing was carried out with an Illumina NovaSeq 6000. TCRalpha and TCRbeta cDNA libraries were built by 5'RACE with constant-segment primers, adding sample barcodes and unique molecular identifiers. Trizol reagent was used to extract RNA from every sample. Library amplification was performed in two PCR steps, and a second sample barcode and Illumina TruSeq adapters were introduced in the second step. Sequencing of libraries was performed on an Illumina NovaSeq with 2 x 150 bp paired-end reads. The study's own analysis went as follows. Reads were demultiplexed and collapsed into UMI-guided consensus sequences with migec v1.2.7. Using mixcr v2.1.11, the UMI consensuses were aligned to TRA and TRB V and J templates and assembled into clonotypes. Expanded or contracted clonotypes were those called significant by both edgeR and NoisET, with noise models trained on biological replicates. For edgeR calls, the thresholds were a false discovery rate-adjusted p below 0.01 and a log2 fold-change of 1. PCA with hierarchical clustering of max-normalized trajectories of the 1000 most abundant clonotypes was used as exploratory dynamics analysis. The CD4 or CD8 phenotype of responding clones was assigned using the separately sequenced CD4+ and CD8+ repertoires. TCRdb reran the public reads through fastp at Q25 and MiXCR, keeping productive beta chains. Rows merge per CDR3 protein into single entries with the most common DNA and genes. TCRdb, rather than the study authors, made the V and J calls. The sample table contains 190,000 or so distinct CDR3 sequences; only one count was recorded for around 25% of them. The ten largest clones take up roughly 11% of the sample.

V is shortened by 6 bases, J by 0 bases, and the region joining them spans 22 bases. CDR1 and CDR2 are drawn from the germline V gene: SNHLY, FYNNEI. Including cysteine and phenylalanine, the CDR3 has 18 amino acids. Kept here is only the CDR3 DNA, which spans 54 bases and is read in frame from base 1. Ficoll-Paque density gradient centrifugation was used to isolate PBMCs. This clonotype was counted between two and nine times. Which antigen it targets is not known. No base-level quality is on record; no much larger clone is a single base apart. Paper-wide results and their limitations: Whether the second-wave clones peaking on day 37 were SARS-CoV-2 specific was not confirmed. Contracting CD4+ clones appeared mostly in the CM and EM memory subsets, whereas CD8+ clones were enriched in EMRA. Some responding clones were detected in pre-infection memory, which suggested that pre-existing cross-reactive memory T cells had joined the SARS-CoV-2 response. From day 15 to 85, contracting clones showed balanced CD4/CD8 phenotypes, whereas a second wave of clones that expanded from day 15 to 37 leaned towards CD4+. Only two mild cases were covered by the study, and larger cohorts that include severe cases with pre-infection samples were considered necessary.

This receptor chain uses TRBV2 and TRBJ2-3, with a tentative D gene TRBD2 over 5 matching bases. Specimen: PBMCs or a T cell subset sorted from them (not recorded which). The receptor comes from an adult woman who had mild COVID-19 (a few samples of this study predate the infection). The sample titles of this study are shuffled in the database, so cell type and time point are left out; the donor was told from shared clones. Here the CDR3 is given as CASSILGVLTQSTDTQYF. The nucleotide sequence reads as follows: TGTGCCAGCAGCATTTTGGGAGTACTCACTCAGAGCACAGATACGCAGTATTTT.